This TCR beta chain was sequenced for a study of blood T cell repertoires in COVID-19. This clone has only a few counts. The protocol was immunoSEQ multiplex PCR, while the TCRdb copy is restricted to in-frame clones and leaves out a portion. In the table there are around 250,000 clones, around 86% of which are singletons. This CDR3 has 15 amino acids. V lost 0 bases to trimming and J lost 8 bases, with 16 bases between them. In germline, CDR1 is LGHNA, CDR2 YSLEER. The chain combines TRBV4-3 with TRBJ1-1, with no clear D. This clonotype was sampled from an elderly man with acute or convalescent COVID-19. What was sequenced was peripheral blood. The CDR3 bases are TGCGCCAGCAGCCAAGATTGGGCACTTACTTCCGAAGCTTTCTTT. It yields the protein CASSQDWALTSEAFF.